What follows describes a single T cell receptor beta chain. The antigen is not known. One junction end does not reproduce the germline sequence, and a read error may be involved. The CDR3 totals 13 residues. CDR1 is LNHNV, CDR2 YYDKDF, per germline (reference sequence). This sample stems from a study of shared clonotypes between healthy human individuals. Study-wide points: The represented genetic and exposure-history diversity was limited by the small number of donors.

Only in-frame clones appear in the TCRdb table, and some are missing; sequencing was by immunoSEQ multiplex PCR. The table has more than 2 million clones, approximately 94% seen once. The sequence derives from a man aged 18 to 35 in good health. The sequencing input was naive CD4+ T cells sorted from blood. Subset defined: CD45RA+ positively selected. V usage is TRBV15 and J usage is TRBJ2-1, with a tentative D call TRBD1 (5 bases). DNA for the CDR3: TGTGCCACCCGCAGGGTGGCCTACAATGAGCAGTTCTTC. Protein: CATRRVAYNEQFF.